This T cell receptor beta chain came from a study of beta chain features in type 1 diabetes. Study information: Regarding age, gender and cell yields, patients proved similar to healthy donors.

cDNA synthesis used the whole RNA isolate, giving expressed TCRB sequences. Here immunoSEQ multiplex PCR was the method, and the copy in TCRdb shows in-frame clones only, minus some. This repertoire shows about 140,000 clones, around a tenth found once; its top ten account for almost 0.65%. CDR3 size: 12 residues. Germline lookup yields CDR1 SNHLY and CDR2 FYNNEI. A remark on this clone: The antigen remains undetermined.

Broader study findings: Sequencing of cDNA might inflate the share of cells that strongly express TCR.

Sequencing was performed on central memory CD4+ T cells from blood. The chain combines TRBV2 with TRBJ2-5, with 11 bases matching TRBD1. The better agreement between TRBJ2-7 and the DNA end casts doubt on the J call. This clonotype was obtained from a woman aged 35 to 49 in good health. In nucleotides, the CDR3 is TGTGCCAGCGGACAGGGGGCTGACGAGCAGTACTTC. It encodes CASGQGADEQYF.